These 21 T cell receptor beta chains came from one sample sequenced in a study of liver allograft versus peripheral blood T cells. The wider study: Transplanted livers held T cell receptor repertoires, and these were compared with repertoires in recipients' peripheral blood.

A single record per CDR3 protein comes from TCRdb applying MiXCR to the reads. The sample lists some 7,000 distinct CDR3 sequences, 16% occurring once. These receptors originate from a human patient who had a liver transplant. Some T cells may be graft donor cells.

This clonotype is judged medium-sized. V gene TRBV29-1 combines with J gene TRBJ1-1; D remains ambiguous. The CDR3 contains 13 residues. The germline CDR1 and CDR2 sequences are SQVTM and ANQGSEA. Trimming took 4 bases from V and 1 from J, leaving 10 bases between them. CDR3 sequence reads: CSVGSTGNTEAFF. The DNA for the CDR3 is TGCAGCGTTGGATCAACGGGGAACACTGAAGCTTTCTTT.

This clonotype ranks as medium-sized. The chain combines TRBV18 with TRBJ1-2; D is unresolved. The CDR3 covers 14 residues. Trimming removed 1 base at V and 1 base at J, with 7 bases between. CDR1 KGHSH and CDR2 LQKENI come from the germline V gene. The CDR3 spells CASSPREVNYGYTF. The CDR3 DNA reads TGTGCCAGCTCACCACGCGAAGTTAACTATGGCTACACCTTC.

This clonotype was seen a handful of times. V usage is TRBV2 and J usage is TRBJ1-4; D is possibly TRBD1 (5 bases). CDR3 length: 17 amino acids. CDR1 and CDR2 from the germline V gene are SNHLY and FYNNEI. Trimming pared 3 bases from V and 0 bases from J, leaving 14 bases between. CDR3 in DNA: TGTGCCAGCAGTGAGGGGGTGCCCCCCTCAACTAATGAAAAACTGTTTTTT. This sequence encodes CASSEGVPPSTNEKLFF.

This clonotype was seen at least ten times. CDR3 region: CASSYPGSGGIQYF. CDR3 in DNA: TGTGCCAGCAGTTACCCGGGTAGCGGGGGCATTCAGTACTTC. The genes are TRBV6-5 and TRBJ2-4, with 9 bases matching TRBD2. The V gene's germline CDR1 is MNHEY and CDR2 SVGAGI. The trim removed 2 bases at V and 9 bases at J, leaving 5 bases unmatched. The CDR3 extends over 14 amino acids.

This clonotype was found a few times. This rearrangement joins TRBV5-1 to TRBJ1-2; no reliable D call. V was cut by 3 bases and J by 4 bases, with 13 bases left in between. This CDR3 contains 14 residues. The germline CDR1 and CDR2 sequences are SGHRS and YFSETQ. This CDR3 is CASSSDGPFYGYTF. As DNA, the CDR3 is TGCGCCAGCAGCTCGGACGGACCATTCTATGGCTACACCTTC.

In this sample, this clonotype is medium-sized. The chain uses TRBV19 and TRBJ2-5; possible D gene TRBD1, 5 bases. This CDR3 comprises 14 residues. Germline V gene lookup returns CDR1 LNHDA and CDR2 SQIVND (reference sequence). Trimming stripped 4 bases from V and 1 base from J, with 10 bases between. The CDR3 loop is CASSTLDSQETQYF. The CDR3 nucleotides are TGTGCCAGTAGTACACTCGACAGCCAAGAGACCCAGTACTTC.

The rearrangement links TRBV12-5 to TRBJ2-3; D perhaps matches TRBD1 (6 bases). Germline V gene sequence: CDR1 LGHNT, CDR2 FRNRAP. The CDR3 runs 17 residues. V was clipped by 2 bases and J by 2 bases, with 17 bases between them. The DNA for the CDR3 is TGTGCTAGTGGTTTGTTTCAGGGGAACTTCTACACAGATACGCAGTATTTT. Amino acids: CASGLFQGNFYTDTQYF.

This clonotype was seen more than once but under ten times. V is TRBV20-1 and J is TRBJ1-1; D is perhaps TRBD1 (6 bases). The germline V and J ends were trimmed by 5 bases and 3 bases, with 13 bases remaining between them. There are 13 residues in the CDR3. CDR1 is DFQATT, CDR2 SNEGSKA, per germline (reference sequence). CDR3 sequence: CSAGGRGDTEAFF. CDR3 in DNA: TGCAGTGCTGGGGGGAGGGGGGACACTGAAGCTTTCTTT.

The chain combines TRBV12-3 or TRBV12-4 with TRBJ1-1; TRBD1 might be the D (6 bases). The ends were cut back, 8 bases at V and 0 bases at J, with 19 bases in the middle. The CDR3 loop spans 16 amino acids. The CDR3 loop reads CASGSGGWGMNTEAFF. CDR3 nucleotide sequence: TGTGCCAGCGGTTCTGGGGGCTGGGGGATGAACACTGAAGCTTTCTTT.

This clonotype qualifies as medium-sized. The rearrangement joins TRBV29-1 to TRBJ1-2; TRBD1 is a possible D gene (6 bases). CDR3 length: 12 residues. With 7 bases removed from V and 8 bases from J, the gap between germline ends came to 17 bases. Germline CDR1 and CDR2: SQVTM and ANQGSEA. The CDR3: CSAWGALQGYTF. DNA for the CDR3: TGCAGCGCCTGGGGGGCCCTCCAGGGCTACACCTTC. Variable domain in full (rest from reference TRBV29-1 and TRBJ1-2): SAVISQKPSRDICQRGTSLTIQCQVDSQVTMMFWYRQQPGQSLTLIATANQGSEATYESGFVIDKFPISRPNLTFSTLTVSNMSPEDSSIYLCSAWGALQGYTFGSGTRLTVV.

In this sample, this clonotype turned up a few times. The CDR3 loop is CASSPRGGNTEAFF. For the CDR3, the DNA is TGTGCCAGCAGCCCCCGGGGGGGGAACACTGAAGCTTTCTTT. This chain uses TRBV7-9 with TRBJ1-1; D might be TRBD1 (5 bases). V was cut by 5 bases and J by 1 base, with 11 bases left in between. This CDR3 has 14 amino acids. Germline CDR1 and CDR2: SEHNR and FQNEAQ (reference sequence). Variable domain in full (rest from reference TRBV7-9 and TRBJ1-1): DTGVSQNPRHKITKRGQNVTFRCDPISEHNRLYWYRQTLGQGPEFLTYFQNEAQLEKSRLLSDRFSAERPKGSFSTLEIQRTEQGDSAMYLCASSPRGGNTEAFFGQGTRLTVV.

By share, this clonotype counts as medium-sized (0.01 to 0.1%). This sequence joins TRBV18 and TRBJ2-1; 7 positions match TRBD2. V shed 3 bases, J shed 0 bases, and the junction held 2 bases outside the gene matches. The CDR3 is 15 amino acids. Germline V CDR1 and CDR2: KGHSH, LQKENI. CDR3 DNA sequence: TGTGCCAGCTCACCGGGGGGGAGCTCCTACAATGAGCAGTTCTTC. Amino acids: CASSPGGSSYNEQFF.

This clonotype is medium-sized within its sample. V usage is TRBV6-6 and J usage is TRBJ2-1, with D tentatively TRBD1 (5 bases). Germline V gene sequence: CDR1 MNHNY, CDR2 SVGAGI (reference sequence). CDR3 length: 12 amino acids. Trimming took off 2 bases at V and 8 bases at J, with 7 bases between the two ends. CDR3 in amino acids: CASSYRGYEQFF. The DNA of the CDR3 is TGTGCCAGCAGTTACAGGGGTTATGAGCAGTTCTTC.

The V and J genes are TRBV6-2 or TRBV6-3 and TRBJ1-5, with TRBD1 matching 7 bases. Germline values: CDR1 MNHEY, CDR2 SVGEGT. V was pared by 2 bases and J by 3 bases, with 4 bases of the junction left unmatched. This CDR3 is 15 amino acids long. CDR3 sequence reads: CASSYGGTVNQPQHF. CDR3 bases: TGTGCCAGCAGTTACGGGGGGACAGTCAATCAGCCCCAGCATTTT.

As concerns this clonotype: It differs at one base from a far larger clone, so likely a read error. The genes are TRBV6-2 or TRBV6-3 and TRBJ1-2; 8 bases line up with TRBD1. Germline-derived CDR1 and CDR2 are MNHEY and SVGEGT. The CDR3 runs 14 residues. As DNA, the CDR3 is TGTGGCAGCAGTGCCGACAGGGGATCGGCTGGCTACACCTTC. Protein sequence: CGSSADRGSAGYTF.

This clonotype was counted many times. The chain employs TRBV12-3 or TRBV12-4 and TRBJ1-6; a possible D gene is TRBD1 (5 bases). The CDR3 has 21 residues. V was shortened by 5 bases and J by 3 bases, with 29 bases between the two germline ends. This CDR3 is CASSMRDFRQAFRDYNSPLHF. In DNA form, the CDR3 reads TGTGCCAGCAGTATGAGGGACTTTCGCCAGGCGTTTAGGGACTATAATTCACCCCTCCACTTT.

This clonotype was picked up a small number of times. The V and J genes are TRBV29-1 and TRBJ2-5, with D perhaps TRBD1 (6 bases). CDR3 size: 13 residues. V lost 7 bases and J 4 bases, leaving 16 bases between the germline ends. Germline lookup yields CDR1 SQVTM and CDR2 ANQGSEA. CDR3 coding DNA: TGCAGCGGAGCACGCCGGGACACAGAGACCCAGTACTTC. This codes for CSGARRDTETQYF.

This clonotype has only a few counts. CDR3 amino acids: CASSQSLNTGELFF. The CDR3 nucleotides are TGTGCCAGCAGCCAAAGCCTGAACACCGGGGAGCTGTTTTTT. This chain connects TRBV3-1 to TRBJ2-2, with unresolved D. The CDR3 is made up of 14 amino acids. The germline CDR1 and CDR2 sequences are LGHDT and YNNKEL (reference sequence). V was pared by 2 bases and J by 1 base, with 5 bases between.

Sample share makes this clonotype medium-sized. This chain connects TRBV6-6 to TRBJ1-1; TRBD1 matches at 9 bases. With 4 bases clipped from V and 6 bases from J, the junction kept 12 bases outside the gene matches. CDR1 MNHNY and CDR2 SVGAGI come from the germline V gene (reference sequence). The length of the CDR3 is 16 residues. The CDR3 DNA reads as TGTGCCAGCAGTTCGGGACAGGGCGGCGGGTTGGCTGAAGCTTTCTTT. Its translation: CASSSGQGGGLAEAFF.

By share of the sample, this clonotype is medium-sized (0.01 to 0.1%). The chain is built from TRBV19 and TRBJ1-2; tentative D call: TRBD1 (5 bases). CDR1 is LNHDA and CDR2 is SQIVND in the germline V gene (reference sequence). This CDR3 region has 15 residues. Trimming took off 5 bases at V and 0 bases at J, with 13 bases between the two ends. The CDR3 loop reads CASSGAGTPNYGYTF. As DNA, the CDR3 is TGTGCCAGTAGTGGCGCAGGGACCCCTAACTATGGCTACACCTTC. Full variable domain (outside the CDR3, taken from reference TRBV19 and TRBJ1-2): DGGITQSPKYLFRKEGQNVTLSCEQNLNHDAMYWYRQDPGQGLRLIYYSQIVNDFQKGDIAEGYSVSREKKESFPLTVTSAQKNPTAFYLCASSGAGTPNYGYTFGSGTRLTVV.

This clonotype is labeled medium-sized. The V call is TRBV18, the J call TRBJ1-4; 10 bases align to TRBD1. Germline V gene sequence: CDR1 KGHSH, CDR2 LQKENI. J was trimmed by 2 bases and V by 5 bases; bases with no gene match: 5. The CDR3 runs 16 residues. The CDR3 spells CASSFGQGGTNEKLFF. In DNA, the CDR3 is TGTGCCAGCTCATTCGGACAGGGGGGCACTAATGAAAAACTGTTTTTT.